The source of this T cell receptor beta chain is a study of cytomegalovirus exposure and HLA in healthy donors. Points from the study as a whole: Most sequenced TCRs were rare (though some public TCRs occurred in many donors). Near-uniform donor sequencing depth was presumed by presence/absence analyses.

PCR used 60 Vbeta primers and 13 Jbeta primers. Study processing details: In a later analysis, of 80 million or so unique beta chains, about 10 million appeared in at least two donors. Some clones are missing from TCRdb's copy, which holds only in-frame ones; the method was immunoSEQ multiplex PCR. V and J calls and clone size are those listed in that table; D and trimming were worked out from the DNA. The sample consists of approximately 90,000 clones, about 80% of them appearing once. The CDR3 is 13 residues long. Germline loops: CDR1 PRHDT, CDR2 FYEKMQ (reference sequence). V dropped 4 bases and J dropped 5 bases, with 11 bases sitting between them. A remark on this clone: As yet, its antigen is unknown.

Each of the donors was a healthy bone marrow donor. Sequencing was performed on PBMCs. The J gene is TRBJ1-1, the V gene TRBV13, with D possibly being TRBD1 (5 bases). The TCR was taken from a male donor in good health and CMV-seronegative. DNA of the CDR3: TGTGCCAGCAGCTGGGGCTACGGAACTGAAGCTTTCTTT. This gives the protein CASSWGYGTEAFF.